A selection of T cell receptor beta chains follows, all from one sample in a study of cytomegalovirus exposure and HLA in healthy donors. Clones were read by immunoSEQ multiplex PCR, and TCRdb kept only the in-frame ones, dropping some. Across over 150,000 clones, the top ten clones capture around 0.7% of the sample. Sequencing was carried out using PBMCs. All receptors derive from a boy aged 5-17 years in good health and CMV-seronegative. The CDR3 runs from the conserved cysteine through the conserved F or W. The D gene is left open where the match is weak.

>TRBD2|TRBV7-2|TRBJ2-4
TGTGCCAGCAGCCTCATGGGGGGAGGGCAGTACTTC
CASSLMGGGQYF
>.|TRBV27|TRBJ2-1
TGTGCCAGCAGTTTGGGGCGGGGTTACAATGAGCAGTTCTTC
CASSLGRGYNEQFF
>.|TRBV5-1|TRBJ1-2
TGCGCCAGCAGCTTGGGCGGGGAAGTAAGCTATGGCTACACCTTC
CASSLGGEVSYGYTF
>.|TRBV5-1|TRBJ1-4
TGCGCCAGCAGCTTAGAGATATCAACTAATGAAAAACTGTTTTTT
CASSLEISTNEKLFF
>TRBD1|TRBV7-9|TRBJ1-2
TGTGCCAGCAGCCCCCCGACAGGGGTTAGTGGCTACACCTTC
CASSPPTGVSGYTF
>.|TRBV6-5|TRBJ1-3
TGTGCCAGCAGTTACGTCGGTGGTGGAAACACCATATATTTT
CASSYVGGGNTIYF
>.|TRBV4-2|TRBJ2-3
TGTGCCAGCAGCCCCCGAGGGGGGGGTTCAGATACGCAGTATTTT
CASSPRGGGSDTQYF
>TRBD1|TRBV11-2|TRBJ1-5
TGTGCCAGCAGCTTAGGACAGGGGGGTTTTGATCAGCCCCAGCATTTT
CASSLGQGGFDQPQHF
>.|TRBV5-1|TRBJ2-1
TGCGCCAGCAGCTTGTGGGCAGGTAGCTCCTACAATGAGCAGTTCTTC
CASSLWAGSSYNEQFF
>.|TRBV11-3|TRBJ2-7
TGTGCCAGCAGCTTACCAGGGCGGACCGAGCAGTACTTC
CASSLPGRTEQYF
>.|TRBV6-1|TRBJ2-5
TGTGCCAGCAGCACTGTAGCGGAGGGGACCCAGTACTTC
CASSTVAEGTQYF
>TRBD2|TRBV11-2|TRBJ2-2
TGTGCCAGCAGCGCCTGGCTAGCGGAACGTCCGAACACCGGGGAGCTGTTTTTT
CASSAWLAERPNTGELFF
>.|TRBV2|TRBJ1-1
TGTGCCAGCAGCCTGGACACGACCCGAACTTTCTTT
CASSLDTTRTFF
>TRBD2|TRBV10-3|TRBJ2-2
TGTGCCACCAGGGGACTAGCATCCTTTAACGAGCTGTTTTTT
CATRGLASFNELFF
>TRBD1|TRBV6-1|TRBJ2-7
TGTGCCAGCAGCCATGGGGACAGTGGAGCCTACGAGCAGTACTTC
CASSHGDSGAYEQYF
>.|TRBV7-8|TRBJ1-2
TGTGCCAGCAGCTTGTGGAGGGATCTTGGCTACACCTTC
CASSLWRDLGYTF
>.|TRBV27|TRBJ2-7
TGTGCCAGCAGTTTATCGTCCCCGTACGAGCAGTACTTC
CASSLSSPYEQYF
>.|TRBV15|TRBJ1-5
TGTGCCACCAGCAGCCGGGAAGTTAGCAATCAGCCCCAGCATTTT
CATSSREVSNQPQHF
>TRBD2|TRBV10-3|TRBJ2-3
TGTGCCACGGGGGGGGCCCCAGATACGCAGTATTTT
CATGGAPDTQYF
>TRBD1|TRBV5-1|TRBJ1-4
TGCGCCAGCAACACGGGACAGGGGAATGAAAAACTGTTTTTT
CASNTGQGNEKLFF
>.|TRBV7-2|TRBJ1-3
TGTGCCAGCAGCCCAGGTCCGGGAGGGACCATATATTTT
CASSPGPGGTIYF
>.|TRBV29-1|TRBJ2-2
TGCAGCGCCCGAGAGGGGGCCGGGGAGCTGTTTTTT
CSAREGAGELFF
>.|TRBV9|TRBJ2-5
TGTGCCAGCAGCGAGGAAGGGGTCGTGGAGACCCAGTACTTC
CASSEEGVVETQYF
>.|TRBV19|TRBJ1-1
TGTGCCAGTAGTCCCCAACCCACAGGGCCGGCTGAAGCTTTCTTT
CASSPQPTGPAEAFF
>TRBD2|TRBV6-5|TRBJ2-1
TGTGCCAGCAGTTACTCGGCGGGGGGGTACAATGAGCAGTTCTTC
CASSYSAGGYNEQFF
>.|TRBV13|TRBJ2-1
TGTGCCAGCAGCAGAAGAGACCCGGGAAATGAGCAGTTCTTC
CASSRRDPGNEQFF
>.|TRBV6-5|TRBJ1-1
TGTGCCAGCATTAAATATCCGACGGGGAACACTGAAGCTTTCTTT
CASIKYPTGNTEAFF
>.|TRBV7-6|TRBJ1-1
TGTGCCAGCAGCAAGGACCCGGACAATCCGAACACTGAAGCTTTCTTT
CASSKDPDNPNTEAFF
>.|TRBV7-7|TRBJ2-5
TGTGCTAGCAGCTTAAACAGGGAAGAGACCCAGTACTTC
CASSLNREETQYF
>TRBD1|TRBV6-7|TRBJ1-1
TGTGCCAGCACAGGACAGGGACTCACTGAAGCTTTCTTT
CASTGQGLTEAFF
>.|TRBV5-1|TRBJ1-4
TGCGCCAGCAGCCGTATGCCAGGGGTCGGTAATGAAAAACTGTTTTTT
CASSRMPGVGNEKLFF
>.|TRBV30|TRBJ2-1
TGTGCCTGGACTCTACGGAGAGGAGAGCAGTTCTTC
CAWTLRRGEQFF
>.|TRBV7-9|TRBJ1-2
TGTGCCAGCAGTAATCCTACCGGAGGGAACTATGGCTACACCTTC
CASSNPTGGNYGYTF
>.|TRBV28|TRBJ1-1
TGTGCCAGCAGTGTACAGTACCGCACTGAAGCTTTCTTT
CASSVQYRTEAFF
>.|TRBV5-4|TRBJ1-2
TGTGCCAGCAGCTTGGGGACGGGGGGTGGCTATGGCTACACCTTC
CASSLGTGGGYGYTF
>TRBD2|TRBV19|TRBJ2-1
TGTGCCAGTATGGGGGGGTTGAGGAGGGATGAGCAGTTCTTC
CASMGGLRRDEQFF
>.|TRBV25-1|TRBJ2-2
TGTGCCAGCAGTGAGATGGCCACCGGGGAGCTGTTTTTT
CASSEMATGELFF
>TRBD2|TRBV4-3|TRBJ2-5
TGCGCCAGCAGCCGCGAAGCCAGCGGGGTTTTGGAGACCCAGTACTTC
CASSREASGVLETQYF
>TRBD1|TRBV7-9|TRBJ1-6
TGTGCCAGCACCCTCAGGGACAGGGGTAATTCACCCCTCCACTTT
CASTLRDRGNSPLHF
>.|TRBV19|TRBJ2-3
TGTGCCAGTAGGCGGAGCTCTCCGGATACGCAGTATTTT
CASRRSSPDTQYF
>.|TRBV6-6|TRBJ2-1
TGTGCCAGCAGTTATGAAGGGGGCTACAATGAGCAGTTCTTC
CASSYEGGYNEQFF
>TRBD2|TRBV7-3|TRBJ2-1
TGTGCCAGCAGCTCATCTTCCGGGACTAGCGGGCGCTACAATGAGCAGTTCTTC
CASSSSSGTSGRYNEQFF
>TRBD2|TRBV10-2|TRBJ2-7
TGCGCCAGCCGGGACTACTCCTACGAGCAGTACTTC
CASRDYSYEQYF
>TRBD1|TRBV18|TRBJ2-7
TGTGCCAGCTCACCTACACCGGGACAGGGACCATACGAGCAGTACTTC
CASSPTPGQGPYEQYF
>.|TRBV5-1|TRBJ1-3
TGCGCCAGCAGCCCCTTAGGGGTGGGCTCTGGAAACACCATATATTTT
CASSPLGVGSGNTIYF